This T cell receptor (beta chain) was recorded in a study of blood T cell repertoires in COVID-19. Study overall: Material from acute and convalescent COVID-19 was sourced from the United States, Italy and Spain.

Some clones are missing from TCRdb's copy, which holds only in-frame ones; the method was immunoSEQ multiplex PCR. The sample holds 210,000 or so clones; approximately 84% are singletons and the top ten take approximately 8%. Germline-derived CDR1 and CDR2 are SGHRS and YFSETQ. The CDR3 length is 14 residues. Trimming cost V 1 base and J 5 bases; bases outside gene matches: 5. Sequencing was done on a sample of peripheral blood. The clonotype comes from a woman aged 45-65 years with active or convalescent COVID-19. This chain uses TRBV5-1 with TRBJ1-2; 7 bases match TRBD1. The CDR3 DNA sequence: TGCGCCAGCAGCTTGCCGGGACAGCCTTATGGCTACACCTTC. Encoded protein: CASSLPGQPYGYTF.